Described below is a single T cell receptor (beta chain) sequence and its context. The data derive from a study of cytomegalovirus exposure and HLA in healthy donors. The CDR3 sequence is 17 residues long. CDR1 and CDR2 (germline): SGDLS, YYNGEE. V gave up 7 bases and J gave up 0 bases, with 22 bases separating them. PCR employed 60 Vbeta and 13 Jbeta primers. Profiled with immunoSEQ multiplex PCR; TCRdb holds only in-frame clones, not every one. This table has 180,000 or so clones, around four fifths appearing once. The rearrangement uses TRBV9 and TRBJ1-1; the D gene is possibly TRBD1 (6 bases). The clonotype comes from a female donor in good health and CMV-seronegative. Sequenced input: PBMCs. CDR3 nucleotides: TGTGCCAGCGGGGACCCAAAGGGGGGGAACCTGAACACTGAAGCTTTCTTT. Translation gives CASGDPKGGNLNTEAFF.